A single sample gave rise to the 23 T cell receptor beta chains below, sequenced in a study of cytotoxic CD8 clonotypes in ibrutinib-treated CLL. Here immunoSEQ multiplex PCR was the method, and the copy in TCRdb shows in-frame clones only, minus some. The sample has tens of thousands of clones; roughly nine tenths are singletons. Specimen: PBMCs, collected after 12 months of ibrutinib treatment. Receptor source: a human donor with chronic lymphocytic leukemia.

CDR3 residues: CASSTVAGPQYEQFF. The CDR3 coding sequence is TGTGCCAGCAGCACCGTAGCGGGACCTCAATATGAGCAGTTCTTC. The chain employs TRBV7-2 and TRBJ2-1, with 8 bases fitting TRBD2. V dropped 5 bases and J dropped 8; count of bases not matched to a gene: 11. CDR1 and CDR2 (germline): SGHTA, FQGNSA. The CDR3 is made up of 15 amino acids.

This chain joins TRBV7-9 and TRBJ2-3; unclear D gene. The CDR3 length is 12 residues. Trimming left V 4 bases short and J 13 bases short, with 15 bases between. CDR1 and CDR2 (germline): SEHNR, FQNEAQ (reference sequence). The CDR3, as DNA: TGTGCCAGCAGCTCTTTATCGGGTTGGAAGTATTTT. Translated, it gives CASSSLSGWKYF. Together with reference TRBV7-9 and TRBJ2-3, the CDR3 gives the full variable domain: DTGVSQNPRHKITKRGQNVTFRCDPISEHNRLYWYRQTLGQGPEFLTYFQNEAQLEKSRLLSDRFSAERPKGSFSTLEIQRTEQGDSAMYLCASSSLSGWKYFGPGTRLTVL.

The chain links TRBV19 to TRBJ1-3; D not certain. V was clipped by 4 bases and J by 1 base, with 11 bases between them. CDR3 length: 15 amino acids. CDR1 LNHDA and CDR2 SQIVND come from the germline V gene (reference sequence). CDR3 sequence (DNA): TGTGCCAGTAGTAGGCCCCATGGGTCTGGAAACACCATATATTTT. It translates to CASSRPHGSGNTIYF.

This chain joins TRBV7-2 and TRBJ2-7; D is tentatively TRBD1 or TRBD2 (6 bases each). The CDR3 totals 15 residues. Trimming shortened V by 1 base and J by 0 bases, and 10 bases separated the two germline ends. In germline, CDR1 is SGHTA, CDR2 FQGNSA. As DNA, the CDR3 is TGTGCCAGCAGCTTAGATTGGGGGGCCTCCTACGAGCAGTACTTC. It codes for CASSLDWGASYEQYF.

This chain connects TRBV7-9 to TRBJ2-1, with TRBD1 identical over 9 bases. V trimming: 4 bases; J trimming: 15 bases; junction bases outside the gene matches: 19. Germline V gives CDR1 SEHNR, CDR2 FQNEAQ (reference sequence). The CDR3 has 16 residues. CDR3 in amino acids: CASSSSGTGSKEASFF. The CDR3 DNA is TGTGCCAGCAGCTCCTCCGGGACAGGGTCAAAAGAGGCTTCGTTCTTC.

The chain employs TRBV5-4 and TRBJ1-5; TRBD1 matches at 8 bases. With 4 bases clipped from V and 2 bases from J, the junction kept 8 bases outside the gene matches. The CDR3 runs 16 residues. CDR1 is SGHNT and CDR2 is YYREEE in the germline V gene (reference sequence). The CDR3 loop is CASSLTGQGGNQPQHF. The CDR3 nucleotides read TGTGCCAGCAGCCTCACCGGACAGGGCGGCAATCAGCCCCAGCATTTT.

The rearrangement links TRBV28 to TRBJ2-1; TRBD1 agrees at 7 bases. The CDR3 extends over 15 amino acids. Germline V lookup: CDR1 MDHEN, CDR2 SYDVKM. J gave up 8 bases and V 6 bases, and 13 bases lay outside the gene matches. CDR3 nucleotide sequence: TGTGCCAGCAGACTCCCGGGACAGTTTTTCCATGAGCAGTTCTTC. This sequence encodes CASRLPGQFFHEQFF.

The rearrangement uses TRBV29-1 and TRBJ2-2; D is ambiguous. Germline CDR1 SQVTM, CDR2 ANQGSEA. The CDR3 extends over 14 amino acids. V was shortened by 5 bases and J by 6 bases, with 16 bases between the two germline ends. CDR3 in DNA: TGCAGCGTTTCTAGGACCCCGCAGGCCGGGGAGCTGTTTTTT. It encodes CSVSRTPQAGELFF.

This CDR3 is CASSRFTSSSGETQYF. CDR3 nucleotides: TGCGCCAGCAGCCGATTCACGTCCTCCTCGGGGGAGACCCAGTACTTC. V gene TRBV5-1 combines with J gene TRBJ2-5; D possibly corresponds to TRBD2 (5 bases). Germline CDR1 is SGHRS and CDR2 is YFSETQ. CDR3 size: 16 residues. V dropped 4 bases and J dropped 5 bases, with 21 bases sitting between them. The variable domain in full, with the rest retrieved from reference TRBV5-1 and TRBJ2-5, is KAGVTQTPRYLIKTRGQQVTLSCSPISGHRSVSWYQQTPGQGLQFLFEYFSETQRNKGNFPGRFSGRQFSNSRSEMNVSTLELGDSALYLCASSRFTSSSGETQYFGPGTRLLVL.

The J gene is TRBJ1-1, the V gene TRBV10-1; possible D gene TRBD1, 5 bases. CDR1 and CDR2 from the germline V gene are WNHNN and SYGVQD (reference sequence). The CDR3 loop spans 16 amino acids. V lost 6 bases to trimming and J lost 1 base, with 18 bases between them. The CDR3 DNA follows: TGCGCCAGCAGCCCCGGTTTGGGGGTGGGGAACACTGAAGCTTTCTTT. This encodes CASSPGLGVGNTEAFF.

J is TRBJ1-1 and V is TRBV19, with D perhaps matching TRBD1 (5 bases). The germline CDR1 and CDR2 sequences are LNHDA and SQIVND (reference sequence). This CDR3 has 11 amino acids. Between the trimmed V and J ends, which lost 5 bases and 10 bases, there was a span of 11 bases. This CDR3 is CASSSGWVAFF. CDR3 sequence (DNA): TGTGCCAGTAGTTCAGGGTGGGTAGCTTTCTTT.

DNA of the CDR3: TGTGCCAGCTCACCCCAGGGTTTGAATACAGATACGCAGTATTTT. Protein sequence: CASSPQGLNTDTQYF. The chain recombines TRBV18 with TRBJ2-3; perhaps TRBD1 as D (5 bases). Trimming left V 3 bases short and J 3 bases short, with 13 bases between. Germline V gene lookup returns CDR1 KGHSH and CDR2 LQKENI. The CDR3 has 15 amino acids.

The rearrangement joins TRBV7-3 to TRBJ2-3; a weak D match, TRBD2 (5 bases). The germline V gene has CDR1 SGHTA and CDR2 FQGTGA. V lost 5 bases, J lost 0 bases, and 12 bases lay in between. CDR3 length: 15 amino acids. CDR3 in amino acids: CASSPRGDSTDTQYF. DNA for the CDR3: TGTGCCAGCAGCCCACGGGGTGATAGCACAGATACGCAGTATTTT.

Written as DNA, the CDR3 is TGCGCCAGCAGCCAAAAAACCGGGACAGGGGTTCTTGAAAAACTGTTTTTT. The encoded protein is CASSQKTGTGVLEKLFF. V and J are TRBV4-1 and TRBJ1-4; TRBD1 matches at 10 bases. The CDR3 totals 17 residues. The J segment lost 7 bases and the V segment lost 2 bases, leaving 10 bases of the junction unmatched. CDR1 is MGHRA and CDR2 is YSYEKL in the germline V gene.

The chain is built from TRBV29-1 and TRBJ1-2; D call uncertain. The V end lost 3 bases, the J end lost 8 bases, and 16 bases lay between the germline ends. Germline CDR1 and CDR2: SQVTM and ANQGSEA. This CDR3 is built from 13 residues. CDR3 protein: CSVDEVYNGGYTF. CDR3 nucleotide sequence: TGCAGCGTTGATGAGGTTTATAACGGGGGCTACACCTTC.

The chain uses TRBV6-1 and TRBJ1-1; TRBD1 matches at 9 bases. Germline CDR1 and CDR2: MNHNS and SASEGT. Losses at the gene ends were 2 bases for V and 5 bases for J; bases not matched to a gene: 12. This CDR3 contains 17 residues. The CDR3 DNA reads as TGTGCCAGCAGTGAACTAATACAGGGGGCGCGTGGTACTGAAGCTTTCTTT. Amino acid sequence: CASSELIQGARGTEAFF.

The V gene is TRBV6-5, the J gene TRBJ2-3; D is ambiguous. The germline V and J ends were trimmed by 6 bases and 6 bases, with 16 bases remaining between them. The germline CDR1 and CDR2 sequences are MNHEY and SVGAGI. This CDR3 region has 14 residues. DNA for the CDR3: TGTGCCAGCAGCCGTTATCCCCCCCCGGATACGCAGTATTTT. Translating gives CASSRYPPPDTQYF.

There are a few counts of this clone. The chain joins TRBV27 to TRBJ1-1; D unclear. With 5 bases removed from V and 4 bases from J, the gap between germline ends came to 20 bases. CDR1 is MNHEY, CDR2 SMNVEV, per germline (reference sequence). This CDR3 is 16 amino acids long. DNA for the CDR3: TGTGCCAGCAGTCATCTCCGGGCCCCTCTGGGCACTGAAGCTTTCTTT. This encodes CASSHLRAPLGTEAFF.

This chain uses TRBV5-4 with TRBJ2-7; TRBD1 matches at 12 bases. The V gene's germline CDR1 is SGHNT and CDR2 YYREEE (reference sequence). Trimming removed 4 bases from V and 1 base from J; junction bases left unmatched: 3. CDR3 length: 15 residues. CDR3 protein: CASSRDRGQSYEQYF. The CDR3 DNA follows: TGTGCCAGCAGCCGGGACAGGGGGCAGTCCTACGAGCAGTACTTC. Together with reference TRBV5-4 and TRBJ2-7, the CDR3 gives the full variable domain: ETGVTQSPTHLIKTRGQQVTLRCSSQSGHNTVSWYQQALGQGPQFIFQYYREEENGRGNFPPRFSGLQFPNYSSELNVNALELDDSALYLCASSRDRGQSYEQYFGPGTRLTVT.

CDR3 sequence reads: CASSRNRGNTEAFF. CDR3 in DNA: TGTGCCAGCAGTCGAAACAGGGGAAACACTGAAGCTTTCTTT. The V and J genes are TRBV6-5 and TRBJ1-1; 7 positions match TRBD1. Trimming cost V 5 bases and J 2 bases; bases outside gene matches: 5. The CDR3 has 14 residues. Germline assignment: CDR1 MNHEY and CDR2 SVGAGI.

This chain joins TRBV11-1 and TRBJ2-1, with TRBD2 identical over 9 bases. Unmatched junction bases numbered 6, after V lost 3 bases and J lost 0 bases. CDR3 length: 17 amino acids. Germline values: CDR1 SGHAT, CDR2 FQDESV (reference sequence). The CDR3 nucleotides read TGTGCCAGCAGCTTTCCTAGCGGGGCCAGCTCCTACAATGAGCAGTTCTTC. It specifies CASSFPSGASSYNEQFF. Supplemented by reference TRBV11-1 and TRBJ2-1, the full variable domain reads EAEVAQSPRYKITEKSQAVAFWCDPISGHATLYWYRQILGQGPELLVQFQDESVVDDSQLPKDRFSAERLKGVDSTLKIQPAELGDSAMYLCASSFPSGASSYNEQFFGPGTRLTVL.

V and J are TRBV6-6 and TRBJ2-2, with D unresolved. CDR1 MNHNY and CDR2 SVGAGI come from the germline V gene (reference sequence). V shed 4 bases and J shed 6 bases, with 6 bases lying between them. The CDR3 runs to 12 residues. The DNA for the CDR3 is TGTGCCAGCAGTTTTTTGGCCGGGGAGCTGTTTTTT. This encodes CASSFLAGELFF.

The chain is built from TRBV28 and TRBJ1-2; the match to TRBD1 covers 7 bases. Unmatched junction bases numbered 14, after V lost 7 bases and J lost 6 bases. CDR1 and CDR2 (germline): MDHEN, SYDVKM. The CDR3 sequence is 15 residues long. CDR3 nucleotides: TGTGCCAGCACCTACTCCGGGACAGCTGTCGATGGCTACACCTTC. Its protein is CASTYSGTAVDGYTF.